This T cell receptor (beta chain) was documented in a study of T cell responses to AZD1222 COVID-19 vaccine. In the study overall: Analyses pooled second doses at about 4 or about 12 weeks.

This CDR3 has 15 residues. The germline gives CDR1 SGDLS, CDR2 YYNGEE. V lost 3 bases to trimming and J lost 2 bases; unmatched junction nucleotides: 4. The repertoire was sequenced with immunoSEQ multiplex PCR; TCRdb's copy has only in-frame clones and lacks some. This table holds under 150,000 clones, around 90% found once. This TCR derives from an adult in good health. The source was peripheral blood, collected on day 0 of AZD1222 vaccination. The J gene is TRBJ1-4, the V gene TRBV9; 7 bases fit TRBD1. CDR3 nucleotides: TGTGCCAGCAGCGCTACACAGGGGACTAATGAAAAACTGTTTTTT. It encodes CASSATQGTNEKLFF.